This TCR beta chain derives from a study of response to subunit inactivated influenza vaccine. The study's findings and limits: That few new T cells are recruited by each seasonal influenza vaccination was the authors' suggestion.

TCRdb redid the calling of the RT-PCR reads with MiXCR, one entry per CDR3 protein. The sample lists more than 600,000 distinct CDR3 sequences, around 18% seen once, with around 9.9% in the top ten. Notes on this clonotype: What it binds is not known.

The source of this sequence is a man aged 45-65 years who received an inactivated influenza vaccine. The sequenced sample was PBMCs from blood, obtained 5 days after vaccination.

The CDR3 is CSAVGLVFEQYF. The CDR3 DNA reads TGCAGTGCTGTTGGACTAGTCTTCGAGCAGTACTTC. The chain couples TRBV20-1 to TRBJ2-7; 7 nucleotides agree with TRBD2. Unmatched junction bases numbered 7, after V lost 5 bases and J lost 6 bases. CDR1 is DFQATT, CDR2 SNEGSKA, per germline (reference sequence). CDR3 length: 12 amino acids.